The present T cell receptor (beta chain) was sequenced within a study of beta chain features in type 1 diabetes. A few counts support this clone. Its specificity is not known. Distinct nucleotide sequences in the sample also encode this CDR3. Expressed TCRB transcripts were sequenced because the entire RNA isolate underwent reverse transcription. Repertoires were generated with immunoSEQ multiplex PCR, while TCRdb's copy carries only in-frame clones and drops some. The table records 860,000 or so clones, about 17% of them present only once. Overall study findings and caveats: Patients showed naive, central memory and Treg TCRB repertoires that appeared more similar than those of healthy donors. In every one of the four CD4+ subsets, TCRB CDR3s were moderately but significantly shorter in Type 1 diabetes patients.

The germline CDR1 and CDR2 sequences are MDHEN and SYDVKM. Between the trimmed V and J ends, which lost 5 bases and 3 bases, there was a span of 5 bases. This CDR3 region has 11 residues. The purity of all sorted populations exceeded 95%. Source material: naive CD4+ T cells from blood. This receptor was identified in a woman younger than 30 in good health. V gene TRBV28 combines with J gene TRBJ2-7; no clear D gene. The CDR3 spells CASSLIYEQYF. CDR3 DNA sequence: TGTGCCAGCAGTCTAATCTACGAGCAGTACTTC.